This TCR beta chain was captured by sequencing in a study of blood T cell repertoires in COVID-19. Measured with immunoSEQ multiplex PCR; TCRdb has only the in-frame clones, and not every one. Of about 48,000 clones listed, 82% are singletons. The CDR3 spans 15 residues. Germline assignment: CDR1 KGHDR and CDR2 SFDVKD. V lost 8 bases, J lost 3 bases, and 5 bases stayed unmatched. The chain employs TRBV24-1 and TRBJ2-2, with TRBD1 identical over 10 bases. This receptor was obtained from a man aged 40-49 years with acute or convalescent COVID-19. What was sequenced was peripheral blood. CDR3 residues: CATTLGTGDTGELFF. In DNA form, the CDR3 reads TGTGCCACCACCCTCGGGACAGGGGACACCGGGGAGCTGTTTTTT.